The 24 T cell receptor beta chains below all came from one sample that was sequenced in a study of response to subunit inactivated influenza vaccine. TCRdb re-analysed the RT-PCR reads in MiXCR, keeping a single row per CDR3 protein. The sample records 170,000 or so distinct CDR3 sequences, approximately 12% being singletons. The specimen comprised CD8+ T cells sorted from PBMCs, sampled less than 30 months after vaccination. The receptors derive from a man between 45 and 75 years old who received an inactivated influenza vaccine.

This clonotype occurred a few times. The CDR3 region is CASSQVASGTDTQYF. Written as DNA, the CDR3 is TGTGCCAGCAGCCAGGTGGCAAGTGGCACAGATACGCAGTATTTT. The rearrangement uses TRBV27 and TRBJ2-3; D unclear. Germline V gene data show CDR1 as MNHEY and CDR2 as SMNVEV (reference sequence). V gave up 6 bases and J gave up 1 base, with 14 bases separating them. There are 15 residues in the CDR3.

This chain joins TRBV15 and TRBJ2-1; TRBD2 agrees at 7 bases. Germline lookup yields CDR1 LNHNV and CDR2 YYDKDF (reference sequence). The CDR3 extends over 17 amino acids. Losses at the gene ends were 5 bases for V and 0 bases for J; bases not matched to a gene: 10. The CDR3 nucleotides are TGTGCCACCAGCGTTACTGCGGGGGAGAGCTCCTACAATGAGCAGTTCTTC. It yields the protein CATSVTAGESSYNEQFF.

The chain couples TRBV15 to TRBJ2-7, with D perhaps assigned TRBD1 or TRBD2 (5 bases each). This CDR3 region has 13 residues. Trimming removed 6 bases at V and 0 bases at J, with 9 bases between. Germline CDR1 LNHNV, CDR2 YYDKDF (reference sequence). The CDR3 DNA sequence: TGTGCCACCAGGAGGGACGTCTCCTACGAGCAGTACTTC. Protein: CATRRDVSYEQYF. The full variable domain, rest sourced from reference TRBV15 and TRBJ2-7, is DAMVIQNPRYQVTQFGKPVTLSCSQTLNHNVMYWYQQKSSQAPKLLFHYYDKDFNNEADTPDNFQSRRPNTSFCFLDIRSPGLGDTAMYLCATRRDVSYEQYFGPGTRLTVT.

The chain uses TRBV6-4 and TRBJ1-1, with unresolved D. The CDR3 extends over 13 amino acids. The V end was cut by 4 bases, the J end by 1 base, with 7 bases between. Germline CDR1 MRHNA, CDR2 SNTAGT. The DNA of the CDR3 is TGTGCCAGCAGTGCTCAGGAGAACACTGAAGCTTTCTTT. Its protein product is CASSAQENTEAFF.

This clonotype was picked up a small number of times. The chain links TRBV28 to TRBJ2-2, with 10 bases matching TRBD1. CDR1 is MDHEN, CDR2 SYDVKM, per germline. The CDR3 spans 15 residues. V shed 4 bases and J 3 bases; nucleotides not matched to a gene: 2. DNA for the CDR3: TGTGCCAGCAGTTCCGGGACAGGGGACACCGGGGAGCTGTTTTTT. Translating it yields CASSSGTGDTGELFF.

For the CDR3, the DNA is TGTGCCAGCAGTTCTAACTCCCAGGGGGAACTAGCCTACGAGCAGTACTTC. It is translated as CASSSNSQGELAYEQYF. The chain recombines TRBV12-3 or TRBV12-4 with TRBJ2-7; 7 bases match TRBD1. The V segment lost 4 bases and the J segment 2 bases; nucleotides outside the gene matches: 14. The CDR3 length is 17 residues.

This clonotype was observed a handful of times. This CDR3 reads CSTLGGGRSYEQYF. The CDR3 region has the DNA TGCAGCACCTTGGGGGGGGGGAGATCCTACGAGCAGTACTTC. The chain combines TRBV29-1 with TRBJ2-7, with 7 bases aligning to TRBD2. This CDR3 has 14 amino acids. V shed 8 bases and J 1 base; nucleotides not matched to a gene: 11. Germline CDR1 and CDR2: SQVTM and ANQGSEA.

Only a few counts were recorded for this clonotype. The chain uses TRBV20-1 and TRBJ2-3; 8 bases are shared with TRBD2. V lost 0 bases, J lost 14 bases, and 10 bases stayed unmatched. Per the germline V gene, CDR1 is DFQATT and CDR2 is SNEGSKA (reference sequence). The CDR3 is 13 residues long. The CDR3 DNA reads TGCAGTGCTAGAGAACCGGGACTAGGGGGGGTGTATTTT. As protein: CSAREPGLGGVYF.

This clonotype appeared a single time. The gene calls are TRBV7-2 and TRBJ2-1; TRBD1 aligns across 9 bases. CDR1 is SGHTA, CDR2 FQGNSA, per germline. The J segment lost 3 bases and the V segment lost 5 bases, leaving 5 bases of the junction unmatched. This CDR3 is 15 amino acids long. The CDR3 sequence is CASSPRTGVYNEQFF. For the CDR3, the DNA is TGTGCCAGCAGCCCAAGGACAGGGGTCTACAATGAGCAGTTCTTC.

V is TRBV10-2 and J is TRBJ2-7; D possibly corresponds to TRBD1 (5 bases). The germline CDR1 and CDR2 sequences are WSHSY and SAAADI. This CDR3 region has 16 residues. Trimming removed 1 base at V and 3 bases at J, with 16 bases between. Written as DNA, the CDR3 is TGCGCCAGCAGTGAGTACAGGTTCCAGACCTACTACGAGCAGTACTTC. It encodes CASSEYRFQTYYEQYF.

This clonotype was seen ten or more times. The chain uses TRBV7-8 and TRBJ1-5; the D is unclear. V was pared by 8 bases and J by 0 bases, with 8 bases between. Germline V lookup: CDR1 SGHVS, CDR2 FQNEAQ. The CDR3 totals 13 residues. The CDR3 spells CASRVNSNQPQHF. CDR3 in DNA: TGTGCCAGCCGAGTAAATAGCAATCAGCCCCAGCATTTT.

The DNA for the CDR3 is TGTGCCAGCAGCCCAATTCTGGGCCTGGGACATTTGAACACTGAAGCTTTCTTT. Protein product: CASSPILGLGHLNTEAFF. The chain couples TRBV11-2 to TRBJ1-1; possibly TRBD1 for D (6 bases). This CDR3 has 18 amino acids. V lost 5 bases to trimming and J lost 0 bases, with 22 bases between them. The germline gives CDR1 SGHAT, CDR2 FQNNGV.

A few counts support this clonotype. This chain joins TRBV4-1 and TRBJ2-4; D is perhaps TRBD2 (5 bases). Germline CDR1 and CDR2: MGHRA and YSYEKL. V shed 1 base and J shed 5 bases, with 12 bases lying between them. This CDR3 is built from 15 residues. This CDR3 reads CASSQVDYGENIQYF. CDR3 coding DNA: TGCGCCAGCAGCCAAGTCGACTATGGAGAAAACATTCAGTACTTC.

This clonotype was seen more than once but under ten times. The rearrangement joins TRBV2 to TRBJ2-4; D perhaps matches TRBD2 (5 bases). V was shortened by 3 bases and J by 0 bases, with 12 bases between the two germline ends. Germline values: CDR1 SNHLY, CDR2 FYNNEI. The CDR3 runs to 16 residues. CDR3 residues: CASSDVGGRAKNIQYF. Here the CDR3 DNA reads TGTGCCAGCAGTGACGTTGGTGGGAGAGCCAAAAACATTCAGTACTTC.

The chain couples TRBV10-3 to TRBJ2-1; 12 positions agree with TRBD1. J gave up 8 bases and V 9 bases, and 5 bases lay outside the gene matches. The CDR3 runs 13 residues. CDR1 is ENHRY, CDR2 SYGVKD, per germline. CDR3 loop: CAIGGTGGHEQFF. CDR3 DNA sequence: TGTGCCATTGGAGGGACAGGGGGCCATGAGCAGTTCTTC.

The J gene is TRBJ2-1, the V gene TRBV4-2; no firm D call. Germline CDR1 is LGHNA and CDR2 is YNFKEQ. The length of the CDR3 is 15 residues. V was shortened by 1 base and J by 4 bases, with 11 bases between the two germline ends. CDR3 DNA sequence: TGTGCCAGCAGCCAAGTGTATAACCCTTACAATGAGCAGTTCTTC. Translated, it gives CASSQVYNPYNEQFF.

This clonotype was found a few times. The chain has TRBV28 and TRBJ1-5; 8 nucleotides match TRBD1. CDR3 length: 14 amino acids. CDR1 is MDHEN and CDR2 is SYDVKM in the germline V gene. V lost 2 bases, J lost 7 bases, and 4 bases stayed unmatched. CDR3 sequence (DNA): TGTGCCAGCAGTTTACCAGGGGGCGGACAGCCCCAGCATTTT. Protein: CASSLPGGGQPQHF.

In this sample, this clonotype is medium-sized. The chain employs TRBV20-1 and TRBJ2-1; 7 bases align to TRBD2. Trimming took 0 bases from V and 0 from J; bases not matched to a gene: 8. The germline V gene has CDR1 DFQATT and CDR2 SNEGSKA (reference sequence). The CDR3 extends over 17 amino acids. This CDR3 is CSARDESSGTSYNEQFF. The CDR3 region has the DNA TGCAGTGCTAGAGATGAGTCTAGCGGAACCTCCTACAATGAGCAGTTCTTC.

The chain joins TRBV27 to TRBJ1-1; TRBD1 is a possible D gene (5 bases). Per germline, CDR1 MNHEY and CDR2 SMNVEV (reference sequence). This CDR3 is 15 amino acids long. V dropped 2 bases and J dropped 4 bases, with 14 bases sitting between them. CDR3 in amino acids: CASSLGTGGSTEAFF. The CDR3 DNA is TGTGCCAGCAGTTTAGGGACCGGGGGGAGCACTGAAGCTTTCTTT.

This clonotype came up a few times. CDR3 DNA sequence: TGTGCCAGCAGCGGCGACAGGGGGGGACCTAATGAAAAACTGTTTTTT. This encodes CASSGDRGGPNEKLFF. The chain joins TRBV11-2 to TRBJ1-4, with 9 bases lining up with TRBD1. After removal of 5 bases from V and 3 bases from J, the junction contained 7 bases not matched to a gene. This CDR3 region has 16 residues. Germline V CDR1 and CDR2: SGHAT, FQNNGV.

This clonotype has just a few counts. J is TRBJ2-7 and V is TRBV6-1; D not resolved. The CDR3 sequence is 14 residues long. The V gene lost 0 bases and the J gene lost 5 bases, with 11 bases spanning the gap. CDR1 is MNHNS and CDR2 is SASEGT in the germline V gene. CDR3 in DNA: TGTGCCAGCAGTGAAGCGCTAGAAGCGAACGAGCAGTACTTC. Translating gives CASSEALEANEQYF.

The CDR3 region is CASSQALGDLYEQYF. The CDR3 DNA sequence: TGCGCCAGCAGCCAAGCCCTAGGGGACCTCTACGAGCAGTACTTC. V usage is TRBV4-3 and J usage is TRBJ2-7; D possibly matches TRBD1 or TRBD2 (5 bases each). V lost 1 base and J lost 3, with 13 bases in between. CDR1 LGHNA and CDR2 YSLEER come from the germline V gene. The CDR3 has 15 amino acids.

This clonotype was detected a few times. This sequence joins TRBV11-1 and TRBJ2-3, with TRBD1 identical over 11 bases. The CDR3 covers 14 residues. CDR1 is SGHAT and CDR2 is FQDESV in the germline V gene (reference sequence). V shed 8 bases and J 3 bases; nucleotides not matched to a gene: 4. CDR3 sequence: CASGQGALTDTQYF. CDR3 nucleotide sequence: TGTGCCAGCGGACAGGGGGCATTGACAGATACGCAGTATTTT.

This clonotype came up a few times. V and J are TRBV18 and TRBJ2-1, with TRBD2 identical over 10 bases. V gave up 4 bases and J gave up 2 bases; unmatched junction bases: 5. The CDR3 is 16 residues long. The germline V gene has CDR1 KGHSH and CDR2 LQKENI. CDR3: CASSLRTSGPYNEQFF. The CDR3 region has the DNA TGTGCCAGCTCACTGAGGACTAGCGGACCCTACAATGAGCAGTTCTTC.